One and the same sample provided the 32 T cell receptor beta chains below, sequenced in a study of a mutant IDH1 vaccine in newly diagnosed glioma (dated by TCRdb to the early 2020s). The time point label, read with the paper, signifies: week 47, end of study. A 20-mer mutant IDH1 peptide at 300 micrograms in Montanide made up each vaccine dose, which was injected subcutaneously together with topical imiquimod. The library came from the immunoSEQ multiplex PCR assay. As stored in TCRdb, this immuneACCESS dataset retains in-frame rearrangements with V and J assigned. A fraction of the clones does not appear; measured against another copy, unresolved V genes explain less than half of the discrepancy, and the remainder lacks a known reason. Recorded for this sample are almost 25,000 clones; about four fifths of them occurred a single time. About 4% of the sample goes to the ten largest clones. Antigens for these TCRs are unknown.

Sequencing was performed on PBMCs, taken from a glioma patient whose treatment included an IDH1 peptide vaccine. The origin of the receptors is a man in his forties or fifties with glioma. Some clones in this sample may be carry-over from other donors' samples.

The chain joins TRBV30 to TRBJ1-3; D remains ambiguous. There are 12 residues in the CDR3. Per germline, CDR1 GTSNPN and CDR2 SVGIG (reference sequence). With 2 bases removed from V and 2 bases from J, the gap between germline ends came to 4 bases. The CDR3 sequence is CAWSPPGNTIYF. As DNA, the CDR3 is TGTGCCTGGAGTCCCCCTGGAAACACCATATATTTT.

The rearrangement links TRBV10-3 to TRBJ2-7; D is uncertain. The CDR3 runs to 15 residues. In germline, CDR1 is ENHRY, CDR2 SYGVKD. Trimming pared 3 bases from V and 7 bases from J, leaving 19 bases between. Here the CDR3 reads CAISESGPQAGEQYF. The CDR3 nucleotides read TGTGCCATCAGTGAATCCGGGCCCCAAGCTGGTGAGCAGTACTTC.

V usage is TRBV9 and J usage is TRBJ2-1; D is possibly TRBD1 or TRBD2 (5 bases each). Trimming removed 0 bases at V and 5 bases at J, with 12 bases between. Germline loops: CDR1 SGDLS, CDR2 YYNGEE. CDR3 length: 15 amino acids. CDR3 loop: CASSVGGDPHNEQFF. In DNA, the CDR3 is TGTGCCAGCAGCGTAGGAGGGGACCCTCACAATGAGCAGTTCTTC.

This rearrangement joins TRBV19 to TRBJ1-4, with 11 bases fitting TRBD1. Germline assignment: CDR1 LNHDA and CDR2 SQIVND (reference sequence). The CDR3 spans 18 residues. V was pared by 9 bases and J by 0 bases, with 12 bases of the junction left unmatched. In DNA, the CDR3 is TGTGCCAGCGGATACGGTTGGGGACAGGGGGCAACTAATGAAAAACTGTTTTTT. It yields the protein CASGYGWGQGATNEKLFF. Full variable domain (missing parts from reference TRBV19 and TRBJ1-4): DGGITQSPKYLFRKEGQNVTLSCEQNLNHDAMYWYRQDPGQGLRLIYYSQIVNDFQKGDIAEGYSVSREKKESFPLTVTSAQKNPTAFYLCASGYGWGQGATNEKLFFGSGTQLSVL.

The J gene is TRBJ1-2, the V gene TRBV19; D is undetermined. Trimming took off 3 bases at V and 10 bases at J, with 12 bases between the two ends. This CDR3 contains 12 residues. Germline V gives CDR1 LNHDA, CDR2 SQIVND (reference sequence). CDR3 amino acids: CASSIGGRAYTF. CDR3 nucleotides: TGTGCCAGTAGTATCGGCGGGAGGGCCTACACCTTC. The whole variable domain, filled in from reference TRBV19 and TRBJ1-2, reads DGGITQSPKYLFRKEGQNVTLSCEQNLNHDAMYWYRQDPGQGLRLIYYSQIVNDFQKGDIAEGYSVSREKKESFPLTVTSAQKNPTAFYLCASSIGGRAYTFGSGTRLTVV.

This chain uses TRBV4-1 with TRBJ1-1; 7 bases agree with TRBD1. The CDR3 runs to 16 residues. In germline, CDR1 is MGHRA, CDR2 YSYEKL. Losses at the gene ends were 4 bases for V and 1 base for J; bases not matched to a gene: 9. The CDR3: CASSPPPGQKNTEAFF. For the CDR3, the DNA is TGCGCCAGCAGCCCCCCGCCGGGACAGAAGAACACTGAAGCTTTCTTT.

This clone has a single count. The chain combines TRBV4-2 with TRBJ2-5; D gene uncertain. V lost 3 bases to trimming and J lost 3 bases, with 8 bases between them. Germline V lookup: CDR1 LGHNA, CDR2 YNFKEQ. This CDR3 comprises 13 residues. CDR3 DNA: TGTGCCAGCAGCCACGAAGGTGAAGAGACCCAGTACTTC. Amino acid sequence: CASSHEGEETQYF.

The V gene is TRBV19, the J gene TRBJ2-1, with D unclear. This CDR3 spans 15 amino acids. Germline V gene lookup returns CDR1 LNHDA and CDR2 SQIVND (reference sequence). V was pared by 6 bases and J by 4 bases, with 16 bases between. CDR3 region: CASSMGLVNYNEQFF. The CDR3, as DNA: TGTGCCAGTAGCATGGGCCTCGTGAATTACAATGAGCAGTTCTTC.

In DNA form, the CDR3 reads TGTGCCAGCAGCTTCGTAAGGCTGGGAGTAGACGAGCAGTACTTC. As protein: CASSFVRLGVDEQYF. This chain joins TRBV7-9 and TRBJ2-7; a weak D match, TRBD2 (5 bases). Trimming pared 3 bases from V and 5 bases from J, leaving 17 bases between. The CDR3 has 15 residues. Per germline, CDR1 SEHNR and CDR2 FQNEAQ (reference sequence).

This sequence joins TRBV6-5 and TRBJ1-2, with 9 bases matching TRBD1. J gave up 5 bases and V 6 bases, and 7 bases lay outside the gene matches. Germline V CDR1 and CDR2: MNHEY, SVGAGI. This CDR3 is 14 amino acids long. The CDR3 sequence: CASRRDRDFYGYTF. CDR3 coding DNA: TGTGCCAGCAGGAGGGACAGGGACTTTTATGGCTACACCTTC.

V usage is TRBV2 and J usage is TRBJ1-5; the D gene is possibly TRBD1 (5 bases). The V end lost 4 bases, the J end lost 4 bases, and 17 bases lay between the germline ends. The CDR3 runs 16 residues. The germline CDR1 and CDR2 sequences are SNHLY and FYNNEI. CDR3 residues: CASSVGQGRANQPQHF. CDR3 bases: TGTGCCAGCAGTGTTGGACAAGGCAGAGCGAATCAGCCCCAGCATTTT. Drawing the rest from reference TRBV2 and TRBJ1-5, the complete variable domain is EPEVTQTPSHQVTQMGQEVILRCVPISNHLYFYWYRQILGQKVEFLVSFYNNEISEKSEIFDDQFSVERPDGSNFTLKIRSTKLEDSAMYFCASSVGQGRANQPQHFGDGTRLSIL.

This chain links TRBV7-9 with TRBJ2-7; 10 nucleotides line up with TRBD1. Germline assignment: CDR1 SEHNR and CDR2 FQNEAQ (reference sequence). V shed 0 bases, J shed 4 bases, and the junction held 3 bases outside the gene matches. This CDR3 has 15 amino acids. DNA for the CDR3: TGTGCCAGCAGCTTAGCAGGACAGGGGGTTTACGAGCAGTACTTC. Translating gives CASSLAGQGVYEQYF.

The chain employs TRBV18 and TRBJ2-5, with TRBD1 identical over 8 bases. The CDR3 has 15 residues. Germline values: CDR1 KGHSH, CDR2 LQKENI. With V trimmed by 3 bases and J by 5 bases, 8 bases remained unmatched. The CDR3 DNA follows: TGTGCCAGCTCACCGACCGCAGGGGGCGAGGAGACCCAGTACTTC. Amino acid sequence: CASSPTAGGEETQYF.

This chain links TRBV7-2 with TRBJ1-1; 7 bases match TRBD1. V shed 1 base and J 0 bases; nucleotides not matched to a gene: 2. CDR3 size: 15 residues. The germline CDR1 and CDR2 sequences are SGHTA and FQGNSA. The CDR3 DNA reads TGTGCCAGCAGCTTAGGGACAGGATTGAACACTGAAGCTTTCTTT. This sequence encodes CASSLGTGLNTEAFF.

V usage is TRBV11-3 and J usage is TRBJ1-5; TRBD1 might be the D (6 bases). This CDR3 spans 17 amino acids. The germline CDR1 and CDR2 sequences are SGHNT and YENEEA. V dropped 2 bases and J dropped 4 bases, with 18 bases sitting between them. This CDR3 is CASSLNGGGRENQPQHF. DNA for the CDR3: TGTGCCAGCAGCTTAAACGGGGGGGGCAGGGAAAATCAGCCCCAGCATTTT.

The chain joins TRBV10-3 to TRBJ2-5; D gene uncertain. This CDR3 comprises 13 residues. The ends were cut back, 6 bases at V and 4 bases at J, with 12 bases in the middle. The germline CDR1 and CDR2 sequences are ENHRY and SYGVKD. The CDR3: CAISTKGGETQYF. Here the CDR3 DNA reads TGTGCCATCAGCACGAAGGGCGGAGAGACCCAGTACTTC.

The rearrangement joins TRBV6-5 to TRBJ1-6, with 7 bases that match TRBD1. The trim removed 4 bases at V and 6 bases at J, leaving 6 bases unmatched. The CDR3 spans 15 residues. CDR1 and CDR2 (germline): MNHEY, SVGAGI. CDR3: CASSSRQGGNSPLHF. The DNA for the CDR3 is TGTGCCAGCAGTTCTAGGCAGGGGGGTAATTCACCCCTCCACTTT.

The V and J genes are TRBV11-1 and TRBJ2-6; a possible D gene is TRBD1 (5 bases). Germline lookup yields CDR1 SGHAT and CDR2 FQDESV (reference sequence). Trimming shortened V by 2 bases and J by 4 bases, and 9 bases separated the two germline ends. This CDR3 spans 15 amino acids. The CDR3: CASSLSGSGANVLTF. The CDR3 coding sequence is TGTGCCAGCAGCTTATCAGGGTCAGGGGCCAACGTCCTGACTTTC.

This chain uses TRBV5-6 with TRBJ2-7; D uncertain. Germline V gives CDR1 SGHDT, CDR2 YYEEEE. The CDR3 is 13 residues long. V lost 6 bases to trimming and J lost 4 bases, with 14 bases between them. In nucleotides, the CDR3 is TGTGCCAGCACCCCCGAGGCCGGATACGAGCAGTACTTC. This translates into CASTPEAGYEQYF. The full variable domain, with the rest looked up from reference TRBV5-6 and TRBJ2-7, is DAGVTQSPTHLIKTRGQQVTLRCSPKSGHDTVSWYQQALGQGPQFIFQYYEEEERQRGNFPDRFSGHQFPNYSSELNVNALLLGDSALYLCASTPEAGYEQYFGPGTRLTVT.

V is TRBV2 and J is TRBJ1-2; 9 bases fit TRBD1. Trimming cost V 1 base and J 6 bases; bases outside gene matches: 3. Germline-derived CDR1 and CDR2 are SNHLY and FYNNEI. This CDR3 has 14 amino acids. CDR3 sequence (DNA): TGTGCCAGCAGTGAAGGGACAGGGGCAGATGGCTACACCTTC. As protein: CASSEGTGADGYTF.

The chain couples TRBV14 to TRBJ1-2; the D is unclear. Per germline, CDR1 SGHDN and CDR2 FVKESK. This CDR3 comprises 14 residues. Trimming cost V 0 bases and J 7 bases, with 12 bases left between them. CDR3: CASSQDIGTGGYTF. The CDR3 DNA is TGTGCCAGCAGCCAAGATATAGGCACGGGTGGCTACACCTTC.

The rearrangement uses TRBV2 and TRBJ2-3; 8 bases match TRBD2. This CDR3 has 17 amino acids. Germline CDR1 is SNHLY and CDR2 is FYNNEI. V was pared by 5 bases and J by 1 base, with 11 bases of the junction left unmatched. CDR3 coding DNA: TGTGCCAGCAGTCCGCCTCGACTAGCGTCGGGCACAGATACGCAGTATTTT. Its translation is CASSPPRLASGTDTQYF.

V is TRBV15 and J is TRBJ2-7; 8 bases align to TRBD1. V lost 0 bases to trimming and J lost 7 bases; unmatched junction nucleotides: 5. The CDR3 totals 14 residues. Germline loops: CDR1 LNHNV, CDR2 YYDKDF (reference sequence). The CDR3, as DNA: TGTGCCACCAGCAGAGAAGGGACAGGACGGGAGCAGTACTTC. It is translated as CATSREGTGREQYF.

The chain is built from TRBV29-1 and TRBJ1-1, with unresolved D. This CDR3 spans 13 amino acids. V lost 8 bases to trimming and J lost 1 base, with 14 bases between them. Per germline, CDR1 SQVTM and CDR2 ANQGSEA. CDR3 loop: CSPTRAENTEAFF. The CDR3 region has the DNA TGCAGCCCGACCCGGGCCGAGAACACTGAAGCTTTCTTT. Supplemented by reference TRBV29-1 and TRBJ1-1, the full variable domain reads SAVISQKPSRDICQRGTSLTIQCQVDSQVTMMFWYRQQPGQSLTLIATANQGSEATYESGFVIDKFPISRPNLTFSTLTVSNMSPEDSSIYLCSPTRAENTEAFFGQGTRLTVV.

V gene TRBV25-1 combines with J gene TRBJ2-3; D unclear. Germline CDR1 is MGHDK and CDR2 is SYGVNS. This CDR3 contains 11 residues. The V end was cut by 4 bases, the J end by 6 bases, with 5 bases between. This chain's CDR3 is CASSVGDTQYF. The DNA of the CDR3 is TGTGCCAGCAGTGTGGGGGATACGCAGTATTTT.

The chain couples TRBV6-5 to TRBJ1-3; TRBD1 matches 8 bases. The CDR3 spans 16 residues. CDR1 is MNHEY, CDR2 SVGAGI, per germline. V trimming: 2 bases; J trimming: 5 bases; junction bases outside the gene matches: 8. Written as DNA, the CDR3 is TGTGCCAGCAGTTACGGTACTGGACAGGGACGAAACACCATATATTTT. Its protein product is CASSYGTGQGRNTIYF.

V gene TRBV7-9 combines with J gene TRBJ2-3; TRBD2 aligns across 7 bases. V trimming: 5 bases; J trimming: 6 bases; junction bases outside the gene matches: 2. The CDR3 loop spans 12 amino acids. Germline V gene sequence: CDR1 SEHNR, CDR2 FQNEAQ (reference sequence). The CDR3 protein is CASSPGRDTQYF. The CDR3 bases are TGTGCCAGCAGCCCCGGGAGGGATACGCAGTATTTT.

The rearrangement joins TRBV19 to TRBJ1-2; 9 positions agree with TRBD1. V dropped 2 bases and J dropped 0; count of bases not matched to a gene: 4. CDR1 and CDR2 from the germline V gene are LNHDA and SQIVND (reference sequence). The CDR3 runs 16 residues. The CDR3 nucleotides read TGTGCCAGTAGTATAAGTGGACAGGGGACTAACTATGGCTACACCTTC. Protein: CASSISGQGTNYGYTF.

The chain carries TRBV18 and TRBJ1-2; D might be TRBD1 (5 bases). V dropped 4 bases and J dropped 4 bases, with 19 bases sitting between them. In germline, CDR1 is KGHSH, CDR2 LQKENI. There are 16 residues in the CDR3. The CDR3, as DNA: TGTGCCAGCTCACGAGAGGGGACGGAGGGACTCTATGGCTACACCTTC. Protein sequence: CASSREGTEGLYGYTF.

The chain joins TRBV5-1 to TRBJ2-1, with TRBD1 matching 10 bases. Germline CDR1 SGHRS, CDR2 YFSETQ. The CDR3 contains 17 residues. V lost 0 bases, J lost 3 bases, and 6 bases stayed unmatched. CDR3 residues: CASSLVGTGAYYNEQFF. As DNA, the CDR3 is TGCGCCAGCAGCTTGGTTGGGACAGGGGCCTACTACAATGAGCAGTTCTTC.

The chain carries TRBV11-2 and TRBJ1-1; perhaps TRBD1 as D (5 bases). CDR3 size: 14 residues. The germline V and J ends were trimmed by 3 bases and 4 bases, with 12 bases remaining between them. Per the germline V gene, CDR1 is SGHAT and CDR2 is FQNNGV. CDR3 in DNA: TGTGCCAGCAGCTTCCAGGGCCGGGGCACTGAAGCTTTCTTT. It specifies CASSFQGRGTEAFF.

The chain links TRBV10-3 to TRBJ2-7, with D perhaps given as TRBD1 or TRBD2 (5 bases each). This CDR3 is 14 amino acids long. CDR1 ENHRY and CDR2 SYGVKD come from the germline V gene. V lost 3 bases and J 5 bases, leaving 14 bases between the germline ends. This CDR3 reads CAISESAGTNEQYF. DNA of the CDR3: TGTGCCATCAGTGAATCCGCAGGGACCAACGAGCAGTACTTC.